This paragraph covers one TCR beta chain sequence. Its specificity is unknown. The trim removed 0 bases at V and 6 bases at J, leaving 8 bases unmatched. Germline CDR1 WNHNN, CDR2 SYGVQD (reference sequence). CDR3 length: 17 amino acids. The data are from a study of cytomegalovirus exposure and HLA in healthy donors. Study-level information: Genetic ancestry analysis placed about 84% of the 398 donors that were genotyped in the Caucasian-associated cluster. Regarding the study as a whole: In a later analysis, more than 15,000 TCR beta sequences were associated with HLA alleles at 0.05 false discovery rate. The productive fraction for most TCR beta V segments was about 87% or about 30% in an earlier analysis.

The PCR had 60 Vbeta and 13 Jbeta primers. Using immunoSEQ multiplex PCR, the repertoire was profiled, and TCRdb retains in-frame clones only, with some absent. The sample lists 250,000 to 350,000 clones; 70% to 90% were seen once. V is TRBV10-1 and J is TRBJ2-3; 11 bases match TRBD2. The sequencing input was PBMCs. This TCR was sampled from a woman under 30 in good health and CMV-seronegative. In DNA form, the CDR3 reads TGCGCCAGCAGTGAGTCCCTAGCGGGGGGCTTGCGGGATACGCAGTATTTT. This codes for CASSESLAGGLRDTQYF.